This T cell receptor beta chain was profiled in a study of tumor-infiltrating lymphocytes in primary liver carcinoma. The wider study: Primary liver carcinomas in the patients were surgically resected. The study obtained roughly 3.65 to 7.13 million productive TCRbeta reads per sample, similar across tissue types. Study-level points and caveats: Tumor-adjacent and tumor-blood pairs shared less of their repertoires than tumor region pairs shared.

The source of the blood RNA was unsorted whole blood, and germline DNA was extracted as well. Before the surgical procedure, around 4 milliliters of peripheral blood were collected. TCR beta cDNA was reverse-transcribed from around 0.55 ug of total RNA. The reaction used a constant-region primer and ProtoScript II reverse transcriptase. Employing slightly modified ARM-PCR, three nested multiplex PCR rounds were run, and these gave rise to the TCR beta libraries. TCRdb ran MiXCR on the multiplex PCR reads and lists one entry per CDR3 protein. Of approximately 330,000 distinct CDR3 sequences in the sample, about two thirds are singletons; the top ten hold about 6.3%. About this clonotype: Its matching antigen is unknown. The limits of the CDR3 on the DNA are not certain, so only TCRdb's listed CDR3 is given.

The origin of this receptor is a man in his forties with primary liver carcinoma and hepatitis B virus infection. Sequencing was carried out using peripheral blood.

The CDR3 sequence is CSVGWGNDEQLF. The chain is built from TRBV29-1 and TRBJ2-1. With termini counted, the CDR3 has 12 amino acids. From germline, CDR1 is SQVTM and CDR2 ANQGSEA.